The 21 T cell receptor beta chains reported below all come from one sample, sequenced in a study of T-cell reconstitution after alpha-beta-depleted transplantation in children. For TCRbeta, the library was prepared with unique molecular identifiers. MiXCR was run by TCRdb on the PCR reads, yielding one entry per CDR3 protein. The sample comprises a few hundred thousand distinct CDR3 sequences, over 20% of which are singletons, and 11% rests with the top ten. The sequences come from PBMCs, mostly from graft donor cells, collected 180 days after TCRalphabeta/CD19-depleted stem cell transplant. The source of these receptors is a male patient between 10 and 17 years old who had a stem cell transplant for acute lymphoblastic leukemia, so the T cells may come from the graft donor.

This clonotype has only a few counts. V usage is TRBV5-1 and J usage is TRBJ2-3; 9 nucleotides align to TRBD2. Germline CDR1 SGHRS, CDR2 YFSETQ. This CDR3 has 18 amino acids. With V trimmed by 4 bases and J by 4 bases, 16 bases remained unmatched. CDR3 coding DNA: TGCGCCAGCAGCCCCCCCCGGGGAGCGGGAGGAATGGCAGATACGCAGTATTTT. As protein: CASSPPRGAGGMADTQYF. Full variable domain (rest looked up from reference TRBV5-1 and TRBJ2-3): KAGVTQTPRYLIKTRGQQVTLSCSPISGHRSVSWYQQTPGQGLQFLFEYFSETQRNKGNFPGRFSGRQFSNSRSEMNVSTLELGDSALYLCASSPPRGAGGMADTQYFGPGTRLTVL.

This clonotype was observed a few times. V and J are TRBV2 and TRBJ2-3; TRBD2 matches at 11 bases. This CDR3 contains 18 residues. Germline V lookup: CDR1 SNHLY, CDR2 FYNNEI. V lost 8 bases and J lost 0; bases outside the gene matches: 13. CDR3 DNA: TGTGCCAGCCCCGGGACTAGCGGTCCCCTGGGAAGCACAGATACGCAGTATTTT. The encoded protein is CASPGTSGPLGSTDTQYF.

This clonotype was picked up a small number of times. The rearrangement links TRBV5-1 to TRBJ2-2; D not certain. Trimming removed 4 bases from V and 2 bases from J, with 12 bases in between. The CDR3 spans 15 residues. Germline values: CDR1 SGHRS, CDR2 YFSETQ. The CDR3 coding sequence is TGCGCCAGCAGCGCCATGGCCTTCAACACCGGGGAGCTGTTTTTT. Amino acid sequence: CASSAMAFNTGELFF. The full variable domain, completed using reference TRBV5-1 and TRBJ2-2, is KAGVTQTPRYLIKTRGQQVTLSCSPISGHRSVSWYQQTPGQGLQFLFEYFSETQRNKGNFPGRFSGRQFSNSRSEMNVSTLELGDSALYLCASSAMAFNTGELFFGEGSRLTVL.

This clonotype was seen a few times. The rearrangement links TRBV5-6 to TRBJ2-1; the match to TRBD2 covers 8 bases. The CDR3 spans 17 residues. The germline V gene encodes CDR1 SGHDT and CDR2 YYEEEE. J gave up 5 bases and V 3 bases, and 13 bases lay outside the gene matches. The CDR3 DNA is TGTGCCAGCAGCTCAGGACTAGCCCCAAGAGGTAACAATGAGCAGTTCTTC. Translating gives CASSSGLAPRGNNEQFF.

The rearrangement joins TRBV5-1 to TRBJ1-4, with D maybe TRBD1 (6 bases). The V end was cut by 0 bases, the J end by 5 bases, with 8 bases between. Germline CDR1 SGHRS, CDR2 YFSETQ. The CDR3 has 14 residues. CDR3 protein: CASSLVGGNEKLFF. The CDR3 DNA is TGCGCCAGCAGCTTGGTAGGGGGGAATGAAAAACTGTTTTTT.

This clonotype was counted many times. The chain employs TRBV5-6 and TRBJ1-3; maybe TRBD1 (6 bases). The CDR3 is 14 amino acids. CDR1 and CDR2 (germline): SGHDT, YYEEEE. V lost 2 bases and J 4 bases, leaving 10 bases between the germline ends. CDR3 region: CASSFTGFGNTIYF. Here the CDR3 DNA reads TGTGCCAGCAGCTTCACAGGGTTCGGAAACACCATATATTTT.

V and J are TRBV7-6 and TRBJ1-1, with D maybe TRBD1 (5 bases). Germline CDR1 and CDR2: SGHVS and FNYEAQ. The V end was cut by 4 bases, the J end by 5 bases, with 14 bases between. The CDR3 totals 14 residues. This CDR3 is CASSSGWGGTEAFF. Written as DNA, the CDR3 is TGTGCCAGCAGCTCCGGGTGGGGGGGGACTGAAGCTTTCTTT.

This clonotype turned up a few times. The rearrangement joins TRBV5-6 to TRBJ2-7; 7 bases are shared with TRBD2. CDR1 and CDR2 (germline): SGHDT, YYEEEE. The CDR3 totals 15 residues. V lost 0 bases and J lost 2; bases outside the gene matches: 5. CDR3 protein: CASSLVWEGPYEQYF. The CDR3 DNA reads TGTGCCAGCAGCTTGGTCTGGGAGGGACCCTACGAGCAGTACTTC. The whole variable domain, remainder taken from reference TRBV5-6 and TRBJ2-7, is DAGVTQSPTHLIKTRGQQVTLRCSPKSGHDTVSWYQQALGQGPQFIFQYYEEEERQRGNFPDRFSGHQFPNYSSELNVNALLLGDSALYLCASSLVWEGPYEQYFGPGTRLTVT.

The CDR3 sequence: CASSLRGGQGGNIQYF. Written as DNA, the CDR3 is TGTGCCAGCAGTTTACGGGGGGGTCAGGGGGGAAACATTCAGTACTTC. The chain uses TRBV27 and TRBJ2-4; D may be TRBD2 (8 bases). The V gene lost 2 bases and the J gene lost 6 bases, with 17 bases spanning the gap. Germline V CDR1 and CDR2: MNHEY, SMNVEV (reference sequence). The CDR3 spans 16 residues.

The chain employs TRBV27 and TRBJ2-7; 8 nucleotides align to TRBD1. The CDR3 totals 14 residues. The J segment lost 4 bases and the V segment lost 6 bases, leaving 8 bases of the junction unmatched. Germline V gives CDR1 MNHEY, CDR2 SMNVEV (reference sequence). As DNA, the CDR3 is TGTGCCAGCAGCCGGGACAGGCGGGGTTACGAGCAGTACTTC. As protein: CASSRDRRGYEQYF.

V is TRBV25-1 and J is TRBJ2-1; D could derive from TRBD1 or TRBD2 (5 bases each). This CDR3 contains 14 residues. V lost 3 bases to trimming and J lost 12 bases, with 18 bases between them. The V gene's germline CDR1 is MGHDK and CDR2 SYGVNS. As DNA, the CDR3 is TGTGCCAGCAGTGATCAGGGAGTTGCCGTTGGGCAGTTCTTC. Protein: CASSDQGVAVGQFF.

This clonotype showed up just a few times. This chain connects TRBV27 to TRBJ2-5; the match to TRBD2 covers 12 bases. V lost 3 bases, J lost 5 bases, and 28 bases stayed unmatched. Germline CDR1 MNHEY, CDR2 SMNVEV (reference sequence). CDR3 size: 23 residues. Written as DNA, the CDR3 is TGTGCCAGCAGTTTCCCGTCAACCCCGACTAGCGGGAGTGAGCATCCAGGGACGGAGACCCAGTACTTC. It encodes CASSFPSTPTSGSEHPGTETQYF.

The chain couples TRBV4-1 to TRBJ1-4; D not certain. The V gene's germline CDR1 is MGHRA and CDR2 YSYEKL. The CDR3 runs 16 residues. V gave up 1 base and J gave up 3 bases, with 12 bases separating them. CDR3 nucleotide sequence: TGCGCCAGCAGCCAAGTAGGGCGGGTGGCTAATGAAAAACTGTTTTTT. Residues: CASSQVGRVANEKLFF.

A remark on this clonotype: A much larger clonotype is one base distant, so this may be a read error. The chain has TRBV7-9 and TRBJ2-4, with D maybe TRBD2 (6 bases). The CDR3 totals 12 residues. CDR1 SEHNR and CDR2 FQNEAQ come from the germline V gene (reference sequence). Trimming left V 3 bases short and J 6 bases short, with 6 bases between. The CDR3 DNA reads TGTGCCAGCAGCTTCGGGGGAAACATTCAGTACTTC. It yields the protein CASSFGGNIQYF. Variable domain in full (rest from reference TRBV7-9 and TRBJ2-4): DTGVSQNPRHKITKRGQNVTFRCDPISEHNRLYWYRQTLGQGPEFLTYFQNEAQLEKSRLLSDRFSAERPKGSFSTLEIQRTEQGDSAMYLCASSFGGNIQYFGAGTRLSVL.

This clonotype was seen a handful of times. The rearrangement links TRBV7-9 to TRBJ1-2; D is unresolved. CDR3 length: 12 amino acids. Germline CDR1 SEHNR, CDR2 FQNEAQ (reference sequence). V was cut by 7 bases and J by 8 bases, with 14 bases left in between. CDR3 in amino acids: CASTIGRWGYTF. The CDR3 DNA reads TGTGCCAGCACCATTGGACGGTGGGGCTACACCTTC.

This clonotype showed up just once. The chain is built from TRBV5-1 and TRBJ2-1; D is ambiguous. The V gene's germline CDR1 is SGHRS and CDR2 YFSETQ. Trimming removed 1 base from V and 9 bases from J, with 5 bases in between. CDR3 size: 11 residues. CDR3 coding DNA: TGCGCCAGCAGCTTGTTGGGTGAGCAGTTCTTC. Protein sequence: CASSLLGEQFF.

V gene TRBV12-3 or TRBV12-4 combines with J gene TRBJ2-7, with D maybe TRBD2 (6 bases). V lost 3 bases and J 1 base, leaving 13 bases between the germline ends. CDR3 length: 15 residues. The CDR3 protein is CASSFGRGASYEQYF. The CDR3, as DNA: TGTGCCAGCAGTTTCGGGCGGGGAGCATCCTACGAGCAGTACTTC.

Only a few counts were recorded for this clonotype. The rearrangement links TRBV11-2 to TRBJ2-1; TRBD2 matches at 7 bases. The CDR3 runs 17 residues. The germline CDR1 and CDR2 sequences are SGHAT and FQNNGV. With 1 base clipped from V and 3 bases from J, the junction kept 9 bases outside the gene matches. The CDR3 protein is CASSLVATSYVYNEQFF. The CDR3 region has the DNA TGTGCCAGCAGCTTAGTGGCGACTAGCTACGTCTACAATGAGCAGTTCTTC.

J is TRBJ2-2 and V is TRBV5-1; D might be TRBD2 (5 bases). The CDR3 covers 16 residues. The V and J ends lost 7 bases and 0 bases respectively, with 16 bases between them. The V gene's germline CDR1 is SGHRS and CDR2 YFSETQ. CDR3 nucleotide sequence: TGCGCCAGCGGGCGGGTACCGGCTGCGAACACCGGGGAGCTGTTTTTT. It codes for CASGRVPAANTGELFF.

This sequence joins TRBV5-1 and TRBJ2-5; 16 bases agree with TRBD2. J was trimmed by 5 bases and V by 4 bases; bases with no gene match: 5. Per germline, CDR1 SGHRS and CDR2 YFSETQ. There are 16 residues in the CDR3. The CDR3 nucleotides read TGCGCCAGCAGCCCGGGACTAGCGGGAGGGCTGGAGACCCAGTACTTC. This sequence encodes CASSPGLAGGLETQYF.

This clonotype was picked up a small number of times. V gene TRBV5-1 combines with J gene TRBJ2-5, with a tentative D call TRBD1 (5 bases). V was pared by 2 bases and J by 4 bases, with 18 bases between. CDR1 is SGHRS and CDR2 is YFSETQ in the germline V gene. CDR3 length equals 16 residues. The CDR3 DNA reads TGCGCCAGCAGCTTCCTAGACTCGACAGTGGGAGAGACCCAGTACTTC. This codes for CASSFLDSTVGETQYF.